These 18 T cell receptor beta chains were sequenced from one sample in a study of PD-L1 blockade in urothelial cancer. Produced via immunoSEQ multiplex PCR; TCRdb's table is partial and in-frame only. The sample has approximately 50,000 clones; about 81% are singletons. Time point meaning: pretreatment peripheral blood. The source material was PBMCs, sampled around atezolizumab (anti-PD-L1) treatment. The receptors shown here come from an older man with urothelial cancer.

The chain employs TRBV4-2 and TRBJ2-1; 13 nucleotides agree with TRBD2. V lost 0 bases and J lost 9; bases outside the gene matches: 5. The germline CDR1 and CDR2 sequences are LGHNA and YNFKEQ. This CDR3 comprises 16 residues. The CDR3 region is CASSQDQLAGGVEQFF. CDR3 nucleotides: TGTGCCAGCAGCCAAGATCAACTAGCGGGAGGGGTTGAGCAGTTCTTC.

This rearrangement joins TRBV12-5 to TRBJ2-1, with a weak D call TRBD2 (5 bases). Germline CDR1 and CDR2: LGHNT and FRNRAP. The CDR3 loop spans 13 amino acids. Between the trimmed V and J ends, which lost 2 bases and 5 bases, there was a span of 7 bases. The CDR3 DNA reads TGTGCTAGTGGTTTGACCGGGGACAATGAGCAGTTCTTC. Translation gives CASGLTGDNEQFF.

The chain employs TRBV5-5 and TRBJ1-5; 9 nucleotides align to TRBD1. V lost 4 bases, J lost 6 bases, and 11 bases stayed unmatched. The CDR3 spans 16 residues. Germline CDR1 is SGHKS and CDR2 is YYEKEE (reference sequence). In DNA, the CDR3 is TGTGCCAGCAGCCCTACAGGGTCGGGACAGGGTCAGCCCCAGCATTTT. Residues: CASSPTGSGQGQPQHF.

V usage is TRBV4-3 and J usage is TRBJ2-7, with 8 nucleotides matching TRBD1. This CDR3 has 15 residues. Germline CDR1 and CDR2: LGHNA and YSLEER. V lost 2 bases to trimming and J lost 2 bases; unmatched junction nucleotides: 5. The CDR3 loop reads CASSQRTGSTYEQYF. The CDR3 DNA follows: TGCGCCAGCAGCCAAAGGACAGGGAGTACCTACGAGCAGTACTTC.

This chain connects TRBV6-1 to TRBJ2-7; 9 bases fit TRBD2. The germline V gene encodes CDR1 MNHNS and CDR2 SASEGT. Trimming took 7 bases from V and 2 from J; bases not matched to a gene: 3. The CDR3 spans 13 residues. The CDR3 DNA reads TGTGCCAGCAAGGCTAGCGGGACCTACGAGCAGTACTTC. Protein sequence: CASKASGTYEQYF.

This chain uses TRBV12-1 with TRBJ1-3. TRBV12-1 is an annotated pseudogene. This CDR3 region has 19 residues. CDR3 coding DNA: TGTGCCAGCAGCTTTGAAGAGAGGAGGGTTGGGAGCTCTGGAAACACCATATATTTT. It codes for CASSFEERRVGSSGNTIYF.

This clone was recorded once. The rearrangement links TRBV27 to TRBJ1-2; 7 bases are a match to TRBD1. CDR3 length: 14 amino acids. Germline V gene data show CDR1 as MNHEY and CDR2 as SMNVEV (reference sequence). The junction had 13 bases not matched to a gene; V was cut back by 7 bases and J by 8 bases. The CDR3 region has the DNA TGTGCCAGCAAAACTTCGGACAGGTGGGAAGGCTACACCTTC. Translation gives CASKTSDRWEGYTF.

This chain joins TRBV6-6 and TRBJ2-1; TRBD2 is a possible D gene (6 bases). This CDR3 is 12 amino acids long. V shed 2 bases and J shed 9 bases, with 8 bases lying between them. Germline V gene lookup returns CDR1 MNHNY and CDR2 SVGAGI (reference sequence). The CDR3 nucleotides read TGTGCCAGCAGTTACGGCGGGGTTGAGCAGTTCTTC. Its translation is CASSYGGVEQFF.

V is TRBV28 and J is TRBJ2-3, with D possibly matching TRBD1 (6 bases). CDR1 and CDR2 from the germline V gene are MDHEN and SYDVKM. Trimming took 6 bases from V and 1 from J, leaving 14 bases between them. The CDR3 covers 15 residues. The CDR3 region is CASRNQGLGTDTQYF. DNA of the CDR3: TGTGCCAGCAGAAATCAGGGGCTAGGCACAGATACGCAGTATTTT.

This clone was recorded a few times. The chain combines TRBV5-1 with TRBJ2-1; 9 bases map to TRBD2. The CDR3 is 17 amino acids. Germline V gene data show CDR1 as SGHRS and CDR2 as YFSETQ. V lost 0 bases and J lost 8; bases outside the gene matches: 12. The chain's CDR3 is CASSLEIAGGASDEQFF. The CDR3 DNA is TGCGCCAGCAGCTTGGAGATCGCGGGGGGGGCCTCGGATGAGCAGTTCTTC. Full variable domain (outside the CDR3, taken from reference TRBV5-1 and TRBJ2-1): KAGVTQTPRYLIKTRGQQVTLSCSPISGHRSVSWYQQTPGQGLQFLFEYFSETQRNKGNFPGRFSGRQFSNSRSEMNVSTLELGDSALYLCASSLEIAGGASDEQFFGPGTRLTVL.

This rearrangement joins TRBV5-4 to TRBJ2-1, with TRBD2 identical over 10 bases. The germline gives CDR1 SGHNT, CDR2 YYREEE (reference sequence). The CDR3 length is 15 residues. With 3 bases clipped from V and 6 bases from J, the junction kept 6 bases outside the gene matches. This chain's CDR3 is CASSSPSGRGNEQFF. DNA for the CDR3: TGTGCCAGCAGCTCACCTAGCGGGAGAGGCAATGAGCAGTTCTTC.

The rearrangement links TRBV19 to TRBJ2-1; tentatively, D is TRBD2 (6 bases). CDR3 length: 14 amino acids. Trimming shortened V by 6 bases and J by 1 base, and 10 bases separated the two germline ends. Germline assignment: CDR1 LNHDA and CDR2 SQIVND (reference sequence). The CDR3 DNA reads TGTGCCAGTAGGTCGGGAGTATCCTACAATGAGCAGTTCTTC. Encoded protein: CASRSGVSYNEQFF.

This clone was counted between two and nine times. The gene calls are TRBV4-3 and TRBJ2-7; 10 bases line up with TRBD2. The germline gives CDR1 LGHNA, CDR2 YSLEER. V lost 0 bases and J lost 3; bases outside the gene matches: 11. The CDR3 has 18 residues. The CDR3 DNA sequence: TGCGCCAGCAGCCAAGAGCTTAGCGGGGGGACACGGATCTACGAGCAGTACTTC. This translates into CASSQELSGGTRIYEQYF.

This chain's CDR3 is CASSRRGGALMRGANVLTF. DNA of the CDR3: TGTGCCAGCAGCCGGCGCGGGGGCGCCCTAATGAGAGGGGCCAACGTCCTGACTTTC. This chain joins TRBV5-4 and TRBJ2-6, with a tentative D call TRBD2 (7 bases). V lost 4 bases and J lost 4, with 24 bases in between. This CDR3 region has 19 residues. Germline V CDR1 and CDR2: SGHNT, YYREEE (reference sequence).

The genes are TRBV7-6 and TRBJ2-3, with D perhaps matching TRBD2 (6 bases). CDR3 length equals 16 residues. Germline CDR1 is SGHVS and CDR2 is FNYEAQ. The V end was cut by 2 bases, the J end by 3 bases, with 15 bases between. The CDR3 here is CASSLRDSAGTDTQYF. CDR3 in DNA: TGTGCCAGCAGCTTACGGGACTCCGCCGGAACAGATACGCAGTATTTT.

J is TRBJ2-7 and V is TRBV28; 9 bases are shared with TRBD1. Trimming took 7 bases from V and 2 from J; bases not matched to a gene: 9. Germline lookup yields CDR1 MDHEN and CDR2 SYDVKM. The CDR3 totals 15 residues. This CDR3 is CASTSPGTGPYEQYF. The CDR3 region has the DNA TGTGCCAGCACTTCTCCCGGGACAGGGCCCTACGAGCAGTACTTC.

This clone was seen only a few times. The chain is built from TRBV18 and TRBJ2-3, with 7 bases matching TRBD1. V lost 6 bases, J lost 2 bases, and 5 bases stayed unmatched. The CDR3 is made up of 14 amino acids. Germline V lookup: CDR1 KGHSH, CDR2 LQKENI. CDR3 bases: TGTGCCAGCTCCCACAGGGGATACACAGATACGCAGTATTTT. Residues: CASSHRGYTDTQYF.

This clone came up a few times. The V call is TRBV7-8, the J call TRBJ1-1; 9 nucleotides agree with TRBD1. The CDR3 covers 15 residues. The germline V gene has CDR1 SGHVS and CDR2 FQNEAQ. Trimming removed 2 bases from V and 6 bases from J; junction bases left unmatched: 7. DNA of the CDR3: TGTGCCAGCAGCTTAACGACAGGGGGAGTAGCTGAAGCTTTCTTT. It is translated as CASSLTTGGVAEAFF.